Below, 4 T cell receptor beta chains from the same sample are listed, as sequenced in a study of blood T cell repertoires in COVID-19. Sequencing was performed with immunoSEQ multiplex PCR; in TCRdb, only in-frame clones are kept and a portion is missing. This table holds 100,000 to 150,000 clones, about nine tenths found once. Sequenced sample: peripheral blood. The receptor set was obtained from a man aged 35 to 55 with acute or convalescent COVID-19.

This clone has a handful of counts. The J gene is TRBJ2-7, the V gene TRBV5-4; unclear D gene. Deletions cut 2 bases from V and 6 bases from J, with 12 bases between. CDR1 is SGHNT, CDR2 YYREEE, per germline (reference sequence). The CDR3 runs to 13 residues. CDR3 residues: CASSLGSEGEQYF. The CDR3 region has the DNA TGTGCCAGCAGCTTAGGCAGCGAAGGCGAGCAGTACTTC. The full variable domain, rest sourced from reference TRBV5-4 and TRBJ2-7, is ETGVTQSPTHLIKTRGQQVTLRCSSQSGHNTVSWYQQALGQGPQFIFQYYREEENGRGNFPPRFSGLQFPNYSSELNVNALELDDSALYLCASSLGSEGEQYFGPGTRLTVT.

The chain joins TRBV14 to TRBJ1-2, with TRBD1 as a possible D gene (6 bases). V was clipped by 3 bases and J by 8 bases, with 13 bases between them. In germline, CDR1 is SGHDN, CDR2 FVKESK. CDR3 size: 13 residues. The chain's CDR3 is CASSQSTGAGYTF. The CDR3 nucleotides are TGTGCCAGCAGCCAGTCGACAGGCGCCGGCTACACCTTC.

The chain has TRBV18 and TRBJ1-4; 7 bases agree with TRBD1. J was trimmed by 0 bases and V by 3 bases; bases with no gene match: 1. Germline V CDR1 and CDR2: KGHSH, LQKENI. This CDR3 has 15 amino acids. CDR3 DNA: TGTGCCAGCTCACCGGGACAGACAACTAATGAAAAACTGTTTTTT. Translation: CASSPGQTTNEKLFF.

V and J are TRBV4-2 and TRBJ1-1, with D possibly being TRBD1 (6 bases). CDR3 length: 15 amino acids. Trimming shortened V by 4 bases and J by 5 bases, and 17 bases separated the two germline ends. CDR1 and CDR2 (germline): LGHNA, YNFKEQ. In nucleotides, the CDR3 is TGTGCCAGCAGCCCCTGGCGGGGGGGGCAAACTGAAGCTTTCTTT. Translated: CASSPWRGGQTEAFF.